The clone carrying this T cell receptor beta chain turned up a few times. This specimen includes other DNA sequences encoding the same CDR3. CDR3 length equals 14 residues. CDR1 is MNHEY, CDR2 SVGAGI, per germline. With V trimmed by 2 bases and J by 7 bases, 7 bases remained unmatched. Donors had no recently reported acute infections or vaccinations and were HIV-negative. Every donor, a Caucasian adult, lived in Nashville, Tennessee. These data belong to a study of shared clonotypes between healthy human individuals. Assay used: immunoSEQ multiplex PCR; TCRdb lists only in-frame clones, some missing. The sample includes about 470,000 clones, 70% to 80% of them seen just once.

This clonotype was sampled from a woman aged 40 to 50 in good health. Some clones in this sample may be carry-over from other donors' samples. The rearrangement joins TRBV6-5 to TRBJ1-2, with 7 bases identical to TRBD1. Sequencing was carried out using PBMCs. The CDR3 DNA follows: TGTGCCAGCAGTTACAGGGGGCAAGGGGGTGGCTACACCTTC. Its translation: CASSYRGQGGGYTF.